Listed below are T cell receptor beta chains from one sample, sequenced in a study of blood T cells in healthy people across ages. Each CDR3 protein is one row after TCRdb ran MiXCR on the 5' RACE reads. The table includes 700,000 or so distinct CDR3 sequences, about 20% detected once. Sequencing input: blood. These receptors all come from a man in his 70s in good health. The CDR3 runs from the conserved cysteine through the conserved F or W. The order of the fields is J gene, V gene, CDR3 protein.

j_call: TRBJ2-5
v_call: TRBV5-1
cdr3_aa: CASSLGTGTREQYF

j_call: TRBJ1-4
v_call: TRBV5-1
cdr3_aa: CASSSTPDRTTNEKLFF

j_call: TRBJ2-3
v_call: TRBV9
cdr3_aa: CASSSNAGGERLNTQYF

j_call: TRBJ2-7
v_call: TRBV20-1
cdr3_aa: CSAPAGTDPYEQYF

j_call: TRBJ2-2
v_call: TRBV24-1
cdr3_aa: CATSDLGTSGVANTGELFF

j_call: TRBJ2-1
v_call: TRBV4-3
cdr3_aa: CASSSRDYPYNEQFF

j_call: TRBJ2-3
v_call: TRBV12-3/TRBV12-4
cdr3_aa: CASSEVQITQYF

j_call: TRBJ2-1
v_call: TRBV28
cdr3_aa: CASSYPHKQFF

j_call: TRBJ1-5
v_call: TRBV7-6
cdr3_aa: CASSLGVYNQPQHF

j_call: TRBJ2-5
v_call: TRBV29-1
cdr3_aa: CSVVTGEETQYF

j_call: TRBJ1-5
v_call: TRBV12-3/TRBV12-4
cdr3_aa: CASSLGPKDQLQHF

j_call: NA
v_call: TRBV11-3
cdr3_aa: CASSGTTAAGKFHYEQYF

j_call: TRBJ2-5
v_call: TRBV28
cdr3_aa: CASSTKRTFQETQYF

j_call: TRBJ2-3
v_call: TRBV4-2
cdr3_aa: CASSQAPSLPDTQYF

j_call: TRBJ2-5
v_call: TRBV6-6
cdr3_aa: CASSYNSQETQYF

j_call: TRBJ1-5
v_call: TRBV2
cdr3_aa: CASRDGTAVGPQHF

j_call: TRBJ1-5
v_call: TRBV11-2
cdr3_aa: CASSPGGSNNQPQHF

j_call: TRBJ1-2
v_call: TRBV11-2
cdr3_aa: CASSLIYTAIF

j_call: TRBJ2-1
v_call: TRBV6-4
cdr3_aa: CASGIGNEQFF

j_call: NA
v_call: TRBV5-1
cdr3_aa: CANSLVLAGHNEQFF

j_call: TRBJ1-2
v_call: TRBV18
cdr3_aa: CASSPTGTYGYTF

j_call: TRBJ1-2
v_call: TRBV30
cdr3_aa: CAWSGGAYGYTF

j_call: TRBJ2-1
v_call: TRBV11-3
cdr3_aa: CASSSQTSGYNEQFF

j_call: TRBJ2-3
v_call: TRBV4-1
cdr3_aa: CASSPAMFPGTIIADTQYF

j_call: TRBJ2-3
v_call: TRBV10-2
cdr3_aa: CAGRNTDTQYF

j_call: TRBJ1-3
v_call: TRBV9
cdr3_aa: CASSTRGAGNTIYF

j_call: TRBJ2-7
v_call: TRBV5-1
cdr3_aa: CASSPTGQPSYEQYF

j_call: TRBJ2-1
v_call: TRBV12-3/TRBV12-4
cdr3_aa: CASNSLTSGYLGEQFF

j_call: TRBJ2-2
v_call: TRBV5-1
cdr3_aa: CASSLSSGNTGELFF

j_call: TRBJ2-1
v_call: TRBV12-3/TRBV12-4
cdr3_aa: CASSSAGVRYGEQFF